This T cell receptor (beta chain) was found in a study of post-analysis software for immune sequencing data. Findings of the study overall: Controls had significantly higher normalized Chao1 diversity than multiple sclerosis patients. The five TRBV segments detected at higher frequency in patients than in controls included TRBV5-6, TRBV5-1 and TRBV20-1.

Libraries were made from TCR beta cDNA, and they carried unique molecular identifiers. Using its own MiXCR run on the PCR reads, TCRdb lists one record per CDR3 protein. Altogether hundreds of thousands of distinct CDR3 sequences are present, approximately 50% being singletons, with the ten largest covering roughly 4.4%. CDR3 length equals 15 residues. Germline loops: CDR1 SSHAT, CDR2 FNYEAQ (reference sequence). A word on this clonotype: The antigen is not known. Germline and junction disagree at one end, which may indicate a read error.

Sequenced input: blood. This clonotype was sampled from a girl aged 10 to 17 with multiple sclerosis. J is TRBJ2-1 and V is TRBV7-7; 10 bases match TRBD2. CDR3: CASSPRRTSGNEQVF. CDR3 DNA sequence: TGTGCTAGCAGCCCCCGTCGGACTAGCGGCAATGAGCAGGTCTTC.